This T cell receptor beta chain was obtained from a study of blood T cell repertoires in COVID-19. Study-level information: T cells, B-cell-depleted T cells, or PBMCs provided the cDNA or gDNA that served as material.

Under the authors' procedure: Quantification of nucleated cells was approximated via reference gene primer amplification. Some clones are missing from TCRdb's copy, which holds only in-frame ones; the method was immunoSEQ multiplex PCR. D and trimming come from the DNA, and the V and J calls and clone size come from that table. The data hold roughly 74,000 clones, with 88% observed a single time. V gave up 0 bases and J gave up 6 bases, with 12 bases separating them. This CDR3 spans 15 amino acids. Germline CDR1 reads SGHRS; CDR2 reads YFSETQ. The TCR sequence derives from an elderly woman with active or convalescent COVID-19. The chain has TRBV5-1 and TRBJ2-2, with D possibly being TRBD2 (7 bases). Sequencing used peripheral blood. The DNA of the CDR3 is TGCGCCAGCAGCTTGGTTCAGGGGAGGGCCGGGGAGCTGTTTTTT. Translated, it gives CASSLVQGRAGELFF. Looking up the rest from reference TRBV5-1 and TRBJ2-2 gives the full variable domain: KAGVTQTPRYLIKTRGQQVTLSCSPISGHRSVSWYQQTPGQGLQFLFEYFSETQRNKGNFPGRFSGRQFSNSRSEMNVSTLELGDSALYLCASSLVQGRAGELFFGEGSRLTVL.